The 26 T cell receptor beta chains below all came from one sample that was sequenced in a study of T-cell reconstitution after alpha-beta-depleted transplantation in children. During its preparation, the TCRbeta library received unique molecular identifiers. One entry per CDR3 protein results from TCRdb running MiXCR on the PCR reads. The sample holds around 300,000 distinct CDR3 sequences; 20% to 30% are singletons and the top ten take approximately 11%. The sample here was PBMCs, mostly from graft donor cells, taken 180 days after TCRalphabeta/CD19-depleted stem cell transplant. Every receptor here comes from a male patient aged 5 to 17 who had a stem cell transplant for acute lymphoblastic leukemia, so the T cells may come from the graft donor.

This clonotype came up a few times. J is TRBJ1-2 and V is TRBV24-1; 7 positions agree with TRBD1. From germline, CDR1 is KGHDR and CDR2 SFDVKD. The CDR3 loop spans 15 amino acids. V dropped 3 bases and J dropped 3; count of bases not matched to a gene: 6. CDR3 bases: TGTGCCACCAGTGATGTTCAGGGGGAGGACTATGGCTACACCTTC. Its translation: CATSDVQGEDYGYTF.

The V call is TRBV6-6, the J call TRBJ2-7; a weak D match, TRBD2 (6 bases). The CDR3 consists of 13 residues. The germline V gene encodes CDR1 MNHNY and CDR2 SVGAGI (reference sequence). V lost 5 bases and J 0 bases, leaving 8 bases between the germline ends. The DNA for the CDR3 is TGTGCCAGCAGTCGCGGGGTCTCCTACGAGCAGTACTTC. It is translated as CASSRGVSYEQYF.

This clonotype was counted between two and nine times. V gene TRBV7-8 combines with J gene TRBJ2-7; D not certain. Per germline, CDR1 SGHVS and CDR2 FQNEAQ. Trimming took off 1 base at V and 7 bases at J, with 8 bases between the two ends. The CDR3 length is 12 residues. DNA of the CDR3: TGTGCCAGCAGCTTAGGGTTCCCAGAGCAGTACTTC. It translates to CASSLGFPEQYF.

In this sample, this clonotype turned up a few times. The rearrangement joins TRBV11-1 to TRBJ1-2; D ambiguous. The germline V and J ends were trimmed by 1 base and 4 bases, with 7 bases remaining between them. This CDR3 has 13 amino acids. Germline assignment: CDR1 SGHAT and CDR2 FQDESV (reference sequence). The CDR3 DNA reads as TGTGCCAGCAGCTTAGGAGTCAGCTATGGCTACACCTTC. Translation: CASSLGVSYGYTF. Full variable domain (remainder filled in from reference TRBV11-1 and TRBJ1-2): EAEVAQSPRYKITEKSQAVAFWCDPISGHATLYWYRQILGQGPELLVQFQDESVVDDSQLPKDRFSAERLKGVDSTLKIQPAELGDSAMYLCASSLGVSYGYTFGSGTRLTVV.

J is TRBJ2-5 and V is TRBV27; D is perhaps TRBD2 (6 bases). Trimming pared 10 bases from V and 3 bases from J, leaving 21 bases between. The length of the CDR3 is 15 residues. From germline, CDR1 is MNHEY and CDR2 SMNVEV (reference sequence). The CDR3 is CATSGTGLFKETQYF. The CDR3 nucleotides read TGTGCCACCTCAGGGACTGGCCTATTTAAAGAGACCCAGTACTTC.

This clonotype was observed a handful of times. The chain has TRBV10-3 and TRBJ2-7; 9 bases are a match to TRBD2. J was trimmed by 3 bases and V by 0 bases; bases with no gene match: 6. CDR3 length equals 16 residues. Germline V CDR1 and CDR2: ENHRY, SYGVKD. The CDR3 coding sequence is TGTGCCATCAGTGAGTCGGTGCTAGCGGGGTTCTACGAGCAGTACTTC. Translation: CAISESVLAGFYEQYF.

In regard to this clonotype: One end of the junction does not line up with germline, which may come from a read error. The rearrangement links TRBV10-3 to TRBJ1-5; TRBD1 aligns across 7 bases. CDR3 length: 13 residues. Germline V gives CDR1 ENHRY, CDR2 SYGVKD. CDR3 bases: TGTGCCATCGGTGACAGGGTGGGTCAGCCCCAGCATTTT. Encoded protein: CAIGDRVGQPQHF.

CDR3 DNA sequence: TGTGCCAGCAGTTTACCGTGGGGGGGCGCGAGCACTGAAGCTTTCTTT. Amino acid sequence: CASSLPWGGASTEAFF. The chain carries TRBV28 and TRBJ1-1; a weak D match, TRBD1 (6 bases). Between the trimmed V and J ends, which lost 2 bases and 4 bases, there was a span of 17 bases. CDR1 and CDR2 from the germline V gene are MDHEN and SYDVKM. This CDR3 has 16 residues.

This clonotype was detected a few times. An end of the junction differs from the germline gene, which may be a read error. The chain carries TRBV4-2 and TRBJ2-7, with 7 bases aligning to TRBD2. This CDR3 spans 13 amino acids. Germline V lookup: CDR1 LGHNA, CDR2 YNFKEQ. CDR3 amino acids: CASSQGLGYEQYF. DNA for the CDR3: TGTGCCAGCAGTCAAGGACTAGGATACGAGCAGTACTTC.

The CDR3 reads CASSYSRISGAGYTF. The DNA for the CDR3 is TGTGCCAGCAGTTACTCGCGAATCTCTGGGGCAGGCTACACCTTC. The chain is built from TRBV6-5 and TRBJ1-2; possible D gene TRBD1, 5 bases. Trimming cost V 0 bases and J 8 bases, with 16 bases left between them. The germline CDR1 and CDR2 sequences are MNHEY and SVGAGI. The CDR3 consists of 15 residues.

The V and J genes are TRBV27 and TRBJ1-4, with 8 bases aligning to TRBD1. This CDR3 contains 16 residues. V was pared by 4 bases and J by 4 bases, with 8 bases of the junction left unmatched. The germline gives CDR1 MNHEY, CDR2 SMNVEV (reference sequence). CDR3: CASSWGTGQRNEKLFF. DNA of the CDR3: TGTGCCAGCAGTTGGGGGACAGGACAGCGTAATGAAAAACTGTTTTTT.

This clonotype was observed a handful of times. This sequence joins TRBV4-1 and TRBJ2-3; 8 nucleotides match TRBD2. The CDR3 is made up of 18 amino acids. Germline V gene lookup returns CDR1 MGHRA and CDR2 YSYEKL. J gave up 4 bases and V 4 bases, and 16 bases lay outside the gene matches. This CDR3 reads CASSLKRSSGSLADTQYF. CDR3 DNA: TGCGCCAGCAGCCTCAAAAGGTCCAGCGGGAGTTTGGCAGATACGCAGTATTTT.

This clonotype was observed a handful of times. The chain combines TRBV20-1 with TRBJ1-5; the match to TRBD1 covers 7 bases. The germline V gene encodes CDR1 DFQATT and CDR2 SNEGSKA (reference sequence). This CDR3 region has 14 residues. V was pared by 6 bases and J by 1 base, with 6 bases of the junction left unmatched. The CDR3 sequence: CSAPWGQSNQPQHF. The CDR3 DNA is TGCAGTGCCCCGTGGGGACAGAGCAATCAGCCCCAGCATTTT.

J is TRBJ2-7 and V is TRBV4-1; D is perhaps TRBD2 (6 bases). Between the trimmed V and J ends, which lost 1 base and 3 bases, there was a span of 19 bases. Germline V gene sequence: CDR1 MGHRA, CDR2 YSYEKL. The CDR3 sequence is 17 residues long. The CDR3 is CASSQVPSTSRGYEQYF. The CDR3 DNA reads as TGCGCCAGCAGCCAAGTTCCTTCGACGTCGCGGGGCTACGAGCAGTACTTC.

Written as DNA, the CDR3 is TGCGCCAGCAGCTTGGGGATCGTGCTAGCGGGAAAGGACAATGAGCAGTTCTTC. This codes for CASSLGIVLAGKDNEQFF. The chain carries TRBV5-1 and TRBJ2-1, with 9 bases that match TRBD2. The CDR3 is made up of 18 amino acids. Trimming at V came to 0 bases and at J to 5 bases, leaving 12 bases not matched to a gene. From germline, CDR1 is SGHRS and CDR2 YFSETQ.

The genes are TRBV5-1 and TRBJ2-5; 7 bases agree with TRBD2. The CDR3 totals 15 residues. Germline V lookup: CDR1 SGHRS, CDR2 YFSETQ. V gave up 4 bases and J gave up 2 bases; unmatched junction bases: 8. The CDR3 sequence: CASSPGRAWQETQYF. CDR3 DNA sequence: TGCGCCAGCAGCCCGGGGAGGGCTTGGCAAGAGACCCAGTACTTC.

The chain is built from TRBV18 and TRBJ1-2; weak D call: TRBD1 (5 bases). The V end lost 1 base, the J end lost 6 bases, and 15 bases lay between the germline ends. Per the germline V gene, CDR1 is KGHSH and CDR2 is LQKENI. CDR3 length: 15 amino acids. CDR3: CASSPLSGRGNGYTF. CDR3 in DNA: TGTGCCAGCTCACCACTTTCAGGGCGCGGGAATGGCTACACCTTC.

This CDR3 is CASSRASGSSYEQYF. In nucleotides, the CDR3 is TGTGCCAGCAGCCGTGCGAGCGGGAGCTCCTACGAGCAGTACTTC. The V and J genes are TRBV14 and TRBJ2-7; 8 bases map to TRBD2. Germline CDR1 and CDR2: SGHDN and FVKESK. CDR3 size: 15 residues. The trim removed 4 bases at V and 0 bases at J, leaving 5 bases unmatched.

A few counts support this clonotype. The gene calls are TRBV5-5 and TRBJ2-3, with 9 bases identical to TRBD1. Germline CDR1 and CDR2: SGHKS and YYEKEE (reference sequence). The CDR3 covers 18 residues. V shed 3 bases, J shed 3 bases, and the junction held 14 bases outside the gene matches. The CDR3 loop reads CASSSLRTSGTGTDTQYF. As DNA, the CDR3 is TGTGCCAGCAGCTCCCTCAGGACTTCCGGGACAGGGACAGATACGCAGTATTTT.

This clonotype was recorded a few times. The rearrangement uses TRBV28 and TRBJ1-1; TRBD1 might be the D (5 bases). CDR1 and CDR2 from the germline V gene are MDHEN and SYDVKM. With 3 bases removed from V and 0 bases from J, the gap between germline ends came to 20 bases. The CDR3 is 18 amino acids. CDR3 nucleotide sequence: TGTGCCAGCAGTTTCGGGGCAGCGTTTGGAGCCATGAACACTGAAGCTTTCTTT. This encodes CASSFGAAFGAMNTEAFF. Combining the CDR3 with reference TRBV28 and TRBJ1-1 gives the whole variable domain DVKVTQSSRYLVKRTGEKVFLECVQDMDHENMFWYRQDPGLGLRLIYFSYDVKMKEKGDIPEGYSVSREKKERFSLILESASTNQTSMYLCASSFGAAFGAMNTEAFFGQGTRLTVV.

There are a few counts of this clonotype. The chain links TRBV20-1 to TRBJ2-7; the D call may be TRBD1 or TRBD2 (5 bases each). The CDR3 has 15 amino acids. Trimming pared 2 bases from V and 6 bases from J, leaving 20 bases between. In germline, CDR1 is DFQATT, CDR2 SNEGSKA (reference sequence). The DNA for the CDR3 is TGCAGTGCTAGATCCCCCGGGACCCGCACGGGCGAGCAGTACTTC. Amino acid sequence: CSARSPGTRTGEQYF.

This clonotype was observed a few times. The chain recombines TRBV3-1 with TRBJ2-1, with a tentative D call TRBD2 (7 bases). In germline, CDR1 is LGHDT, CDR2 YNNKEL (reference sequence). The CDR3 runs to 16 residues. V was cut by 3 bases and J by 1 base, with 13 bases left in between. CDR3 protein: CASSHGEGGSYNEQFF. The CDR3, as DNA: TGTGCCAGCAGCCACGGGGAGGGGGGTTCCTACAATGAGCAGTTCTTC.

This clonotype was picked up a small number of times. The CDR3 spells CASRLGGLGYTF. The CDR3 bases are TGCGCCAGCAGGCTGGGGGGGCTTGGCTACACCTTC. The chain recombines TRBV10-2 with TRBJ1-2, with a tentative D call TRBD1 (6 bases). Trimming cost V 6 bases and J 7 bases, with 12 bases left between them. Germline CDR1 is WSHSY and CDR2 is SAAADI. CDR3 length: 12 residues.

This chain joins TRBV7-9 and TRBJ2-2; 10 bases are shared with TRBD1. The CDR3 runs to 15 residues. J was trimmed by 5 bases and V by 6 bases; bases with no gene match: 6. Germline CDR1 and CDR2: SEHNR and FQNEAQ (reference sequence). The CDR3 reads CASRLGQGRTGELFF. Written as DNA, the CDR3 is TGTGCCAGCAGACTGGGACAGGGGAGAACCGGGGAGCTGTTTTTT.

The V gene is TRBV11-1, the J gene TRBJ1-1, with TRBD1 as a possible D gene (6 bases). V was clipped by 5 bases and J by 7 bases, with 20 bases between them. This CDR3 spans 15 amino acids. In germline, CDR1 is SGHAT, CDR2 FQDESV (reference sequence). CDR3 DNA: TGTGCCAGCAGCCCCCTCACCCCTGTCAGGGGTGAAGCTTTCTTT. The encoded protein is CASSPLTPVRGEAFF.

The J gene is TRBJ2-2, the V gene TRBV7-9; D is ambiguous. The CDR3 runs to 15 residues. Trimming removed 2 bases at V and 1 base at J, with 8 bases between. The germline gives CDR1 SEHNR, CDR2 FQNEAQ (reference sequence). CDR3 nucleotide sequence: TGTGCCAGCAGCTTATTACATCGGAACACCGGGGAGCTGTTTTTT. Its translation: CASSLLHRNTGELFF. The variable domain in full, completed from reference TRBV7-9 and TRBJ2-2, reads DTGVSQNPRHKITKRGQNVTFRCDPISEHNRLYWYRQTLGQGPEFLTYFQNEAQLEKSRLLSDRFSAERPKGSFSTLEIQRTEQGDSAMYLCASSLLHRNTGELFFGEGSRLTVL.